The present T cell receptor beta chain was sequenced within a study of cytomegalovirus exposure and HLA in healthy donors. Overall study findings and caveats: Confirmation was obtained in vitro that a few CMV-associated chains are specific for CMV antigens.

A note on this clone: What it recognizes is unknown.

The PCR employed 60 Vbeta primers together with 13 Jbeta primers. Sequencing was performed with immunoSEQ multiplex PCR; in TCRdb, only in-frame clones are kept and a portion is missing. Of some 150,000 clones listed, more than 80% were seen once; the top ten hold roughly 7.7%. The CDR3 runs to 14 residues. In germline, CDR1 is MNHNS, CDR2 SASEGT. V was pared by 7 bases and J by 8 bases, with 6 bases of the junction left unmatched. Sequenced sample: PBMCs. The V and J genes are TRBV6-1 and TRBJ1-6; 9 bases are a match to TRBD1. The source of this sequence is a woman aged 25-40 years in good health and CMV-seropositive. The CDR3 sequence is CASTIGQGYSPLHF. In DNA, the CDR3 is TGTGCCAGCACAATAGGACAGGGGTATTCACCCCTCCACTTT.